This is a list of T cell receptor beta chains from one sample in a study of blood T cell repertoires in COVID-19. The method was immunoSEQ multiplex PCR; TCRdb's version includes in-frame clones alone and lacks a portion of them. Here the sample spans about 160,000 clones, over 80% being singletons. The sequenced sample was peripheral blood. Receptor source: a woman in her sixties who had recovered from COVID-19. The conserved cysteine and the conserved F or W are not part of the CDR3 here. Expanded clones are given a class, and other clones once, few, many or no size at all.

j_call v_call clone_size cdr3_aa
TRBJ1-2 TRBV9 NA ASSVEATYYGYT
TRBJ1-1 TRBV11-2 many ASSLYPNRAMNTEAF
TRBJ1-1 TRBV29-1 few SVWYGTSAPNTEAF
TRBJ1-6 TRBV3-1/TRBV3-2 NA ASSLRDRDSPLH
TRBJ1-2 TRBV6-6 NA ASTTGTGGFYGYT
TRBJ2-3 TRBV19 once ASNNAGWFTQY
TRBJ2-7 TRBV29-1 NA SVLGENEQY
TRBJ2-1 TRBV29-1 NA SVVPNIGDRNEQF
TRBJ2-7 TRBV4-3 NA ASSQDYRESYEQY
TRBJ2-7 TRBV12-2 once ASRLARRRGRHEQY
TRBJ1-2 TRBV5-6 NA ASSSLGGSRNYGYT
TRBJ2-7 TRBV4-2 NA ASSQAGYGYAYEQY
TRBJ1-6 TRBV19 NA ASARGFIGSPLH
TRBJ2-5 TRBV5-4 NA ASSRGQGFLAGEETQY
TRBJ2-1 TRBV7-3 NA ASSYTSGAYNEQF
TRBJ1-1 TRBV20-1 NA SARVAIRDT
TRBJ2-5 TRBV25-1 NA ASSDHPPMQETQY
TRBJ1-1 TRBV28 NA ASRLHQNTEAF
TRBJ1-1 TRBV20-1 NA SASLPGGFEAF
TRBJ1-2 TRBV5-8 once ASSLLDSRSYGYT
TRBJ1-2 TRBV7-9 NA ASSLAYDRVVYGYT
TRBJ2-7 TRBV28 NA ASSHQQGPLKEQY
TRBJ1-1 TRBV6-6 once ARPFSLGPECTEAF
TRBJ1-2 TRBV11-1 NA ASSLAESEPNYGYT
TRBJ2-7 TRBV28 few ASIERGTGSSEQY
TRBJ1-2 TRBV28 NA ASSSGQLYGYT
TRBJ1-1 TRBV19 NA ASQEAADLNTEAF
TRBJ2-1 TRBV27 NA ASSPTTRNEQF
TRBJ1-5 TRBV6-5 few ASSYSRQGDQPQH
TRBJ1-2 TRBV30 NA AWSALRTGLVYT
TRBJ2-3 TRBV5-1 NA ASSLLRGGTDTQY
TRBJ1-5 TRBV5-6 NA ASSLGNAGTWQPQH
TRBJ2-7 TRBV5-1 NA ASSLAGGAGYEQY
TRBJ1-1 TRBV5-1 NA ASSAGQTNTEAF
TRBJ2-3 TRBV9 NA ASSTGGDTDTQY
TRBJ2-7 TRBV28 NA ASSLPGGLIYEQY
TRBJ2-1 TRBV15 once ASSFGGFNEQF
TRBJ2-5 TRBV11-1 NA ASSYRTSYRQETQY
TRBJ1-2 TRBV28 NA ASRPAGVSHGYT
TRBJ2-2 TRBV11-2 NA ASSPLLGRGGNTGELF